This T cell receptor (beta chain) emerged from a study of T cell repertoires in ileal Crohn's disease. Findings and caveats of the study: Clonality above 26.8% at surgery always came with endoscopic recurrence. Postoperative endoscopy occurred within one year, median approximately 7.5 months.

This clone was counted a single time. What it binds is not known. TCRdb's table, derived via immunoSEQ multiplex PCR, lists solely in-frame clones and lacks some. The table includes 9,500 to 15,000 clones, 82% detected once. Looked up from germline, CDR1 is MNHEY and CDR2 is SVGAGI. The V and J ends lost 1 base and 3 bases respectively, with 15 bases between them. This CDR3 spans 16 amino acids. Time point in this sample: neoterminal ileum biopsy at postoperative endoscopy, about 6 months after surgery. The genes are TRBV6-5 and TRBJ1-2; maybe TRBD1 (5 bases). Sequencing was done on a sample of ileal tissue. The TCR sequence derives from an adult with Crohn's disease. The CDR3 loop reads CASSYLEGPGDYGYTF. The CDR3 nucleotides read TGTGCCAGCAGTTACTTAGAAGGGCCGGGGGACTATGGCTACACCTTC.